This paragraph covers one T cell receptor beta chain sequence. This clonotype has at least ten counts. This receptor's antigen is unknown. Base qualities are not recorded, but no much larger clone differs from it by a single base. Taken from cysteine to phenylalanine, the CDR3 has 13 residues. The retained sequence is limited to the CDR3, 39 bases, with the frame set at the first base. The V end loses 3 bases and the J end loses 7 bases, and a stretch of 10 bases separates them. TCRdb shows the sequencer as Illumina HiSeq 2500. TCR beta libraries were prepared by quantitative 5'-RACE with molecular barcodes. As for how the authors treated the data: A new computational method, built on a probabilistic model of VDJ rearrangement, was used to identify disease-linked TCR variants. The public sequencing data were trimmed at Q25 with fastp and processed into clonotypes with MiXCR by TCRdb, which kept only in-frame beta chains. Entries that share a CDR3 protein sequence are merged under the most common genes and DNA. The V and J calls reflect TCRdb's pipeline rather than the authors' work. The sample table records about 190,000 distinct CDR3 sequences; 13% of these occur just once. The ten largest clones take up roughly 9.6% of the sample.

The data were obtained in a study of CD8 T cells in ankylosing spondylitis (dated by TCRdb to 2015 to 2018). Notes on the research overall: The study set out to find disease-linked TCR variants by profiling T cell receptor beta repertoires in ankylosing spondylitis patients and healthy donors. The full study cohort was made up of about 25 ankylosing spondylitis patients and 108 healthy donors. Peripheral blood samples were taken, and synovial fluid was additionally collected from ankylosing spondylitis patients.

What the work shows at the level of the full study, not this receptor alone: Blood from ankylosing spondylitis patients appeared to be characterized by a TCR beta motif made up of several highly homologous amino acid variants. The disease-linked clones showed a CD8+ phenotype and occurred at relatively low frequencies in peripheral blood. Some motif variants had previously been reported in the synovial fluid and blood of reactive arthritis patients, which suggests shared mechanisms of disease initiation. The disease-linked clones were reported to be significantly enriched in matched synovial fluid samples from ankylosing spondylitis patients.

This clonotype was sampled from a female donor with ankylosing spondylitis or in good health (not recorded which). The sequence links TRBV12-3 or TRBV12-4 to TRBJ2-1, with TRBD2 tentatively as D gene (6 bases match). The sample comprised blood, either unsorted or a sorted T cell fraction (not recorded which). The CDR3 has the sequence CASSFILANEQFF. The sequence in DNA is TGTGCCAGCAGTTTTATACTAGCAAATGAGCAGTTCTTC.